This T cell receptor (beta chain) was observed in a study of T cell responses to AZD1222 COVID-19 vaccine. This clone was recorded only once. What it recognizes is unknown. The data were produced by immunoSEQ multiplex PCR, yet TCRdb's version contains in-frame clones alone and is incomplete. The table lists about 76,000 clones, roughly 80% of them singletons, with roughly 29% in the top ten. Findings of the study overall: Spike-specific TCR repertoires showed rising breadth and depth after two AZD1222 doses. There were repertoire samples only from the period after the peak T cell response. Donors in the cohort were predominantly white British and more often female, and clonal diversity was possibly underestimated. The number of AZD1222 recipients seropositive at baseline was only five or six.

V was pared by 6 bases and J by 9 bases, with 11 bases between. From germline, CDR1 is SNHLY and CDR2 FYNNEI. CDR3 size: 11 residues. The receptor was derived from an adult who received the MenACWY meningococcal vaccine as a control. The starting material was peripheral blood, obtained 28 days after the second dose of the MenACWY control vaccine. The V call is TRBV2, the J call TRBJ1-2; the D is unclear. In nucleotides, the CDR3 is TGTGCCAGCAGGGATTGGACGCGCTACACCTTC. It is translated as CASRDWTRYTF.